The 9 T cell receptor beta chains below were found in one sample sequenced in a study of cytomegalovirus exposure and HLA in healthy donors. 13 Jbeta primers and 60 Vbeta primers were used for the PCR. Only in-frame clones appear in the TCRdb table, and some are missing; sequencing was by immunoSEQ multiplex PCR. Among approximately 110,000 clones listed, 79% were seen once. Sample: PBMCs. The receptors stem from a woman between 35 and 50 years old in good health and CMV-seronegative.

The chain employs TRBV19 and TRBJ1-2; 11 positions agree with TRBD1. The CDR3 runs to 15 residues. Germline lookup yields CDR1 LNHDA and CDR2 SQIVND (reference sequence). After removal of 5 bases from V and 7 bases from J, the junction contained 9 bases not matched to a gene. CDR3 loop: CASSPRDRGIGGYTF. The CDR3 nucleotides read TGTGCCAGTAGTCCCCGGGACAGGGGGATCGGTGGCTACACCTTC.

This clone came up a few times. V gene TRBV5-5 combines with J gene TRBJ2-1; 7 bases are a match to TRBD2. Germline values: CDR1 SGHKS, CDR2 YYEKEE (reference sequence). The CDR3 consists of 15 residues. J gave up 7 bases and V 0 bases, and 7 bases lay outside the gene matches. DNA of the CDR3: TGTGCCAGCAGCTTGGTGGGGGGGGGTAGGAATGAGCAGTTCTTC. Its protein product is CASSLVGGGRNEQFF. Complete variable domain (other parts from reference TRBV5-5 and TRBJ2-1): DAGVTQSPTHLIKTRGQQVTLRCSPISGHKSVSWYQQVLGQGPQFIFQYYEKEERGRGNFPDRFSARQFPNYSSELNVNALLLGDSALYLCASSLVGGGRNEQFFGPGTRLTVL.

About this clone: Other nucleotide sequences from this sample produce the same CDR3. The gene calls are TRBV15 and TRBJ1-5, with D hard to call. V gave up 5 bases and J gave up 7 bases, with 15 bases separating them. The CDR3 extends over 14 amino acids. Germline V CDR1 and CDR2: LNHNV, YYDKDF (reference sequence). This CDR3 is CATSGLETGQPQHF. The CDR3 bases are TGTGCCACCAGCGGGCTTGAAACGGGACAGCCCCAGCATTTT. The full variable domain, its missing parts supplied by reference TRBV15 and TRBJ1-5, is DAMVIQNPRYQVTQFGKPVTLSCSQTLNHNVMYWYQQKSSQAPKLLFHYYDKDFNNEADTPDNFQSRRPNTSFCFLDIRSPGLGDTAMYLCATSGLETGQPQHFGDGTRLSIL.

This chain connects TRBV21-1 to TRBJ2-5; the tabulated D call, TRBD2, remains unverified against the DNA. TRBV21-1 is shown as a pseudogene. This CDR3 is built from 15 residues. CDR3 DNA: TGTGCCAGCAGCAAAAGGGAGCGCCTCCTGGGGACCCAGTACTTC. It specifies CASSKRERLLGTQYF.

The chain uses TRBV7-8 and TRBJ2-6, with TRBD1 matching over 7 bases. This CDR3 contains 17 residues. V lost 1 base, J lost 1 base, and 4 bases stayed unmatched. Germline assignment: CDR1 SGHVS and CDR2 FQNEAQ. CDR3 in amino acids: CASSLGTGKSGANVLTF. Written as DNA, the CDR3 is TGTGCCAGCAGCTTAGGGACAGGAAAGTCTGGGGCCAACGTCCTGACTTTC.

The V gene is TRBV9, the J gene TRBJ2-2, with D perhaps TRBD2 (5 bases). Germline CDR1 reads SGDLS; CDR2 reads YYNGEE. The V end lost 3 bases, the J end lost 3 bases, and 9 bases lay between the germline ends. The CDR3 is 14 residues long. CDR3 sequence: CASSAPEDTGELFF. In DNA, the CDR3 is TGTGCCAGCAGCGCACCGGAGGACACCGGGGAGCTGTTTTTT.

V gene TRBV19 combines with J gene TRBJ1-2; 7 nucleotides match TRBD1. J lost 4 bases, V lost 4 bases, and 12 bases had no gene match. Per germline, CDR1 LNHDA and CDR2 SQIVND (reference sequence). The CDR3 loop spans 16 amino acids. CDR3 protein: CASSTPGQPPLYGYTF. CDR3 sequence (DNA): TGTGCCAGTAGTACACCGGGACAGCCGCCCCTCTATGGCTACACCTTC.

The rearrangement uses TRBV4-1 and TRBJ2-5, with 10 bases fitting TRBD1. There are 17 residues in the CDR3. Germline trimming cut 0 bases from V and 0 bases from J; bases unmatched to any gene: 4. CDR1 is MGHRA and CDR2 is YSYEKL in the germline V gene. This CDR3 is CASSQDPDRGYQETQYF. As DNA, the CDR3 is TGCGCCAGCAGCCAAGATCCGGACAGGGGGTACCAAGAGACCCAGTACTTC.

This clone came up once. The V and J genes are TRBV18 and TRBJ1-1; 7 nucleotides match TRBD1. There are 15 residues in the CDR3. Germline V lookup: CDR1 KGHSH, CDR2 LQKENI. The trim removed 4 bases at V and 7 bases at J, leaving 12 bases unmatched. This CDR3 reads CASSLRTGELLEAFF. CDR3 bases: TGTGCCAGCTCACTAAGGACAGGCGAGCTTCTTGAAGCTTTCTTT.